The clone carrying this T cell receptor beta chain has ten or more counts. Its antigen is undetermined. General study findings and limits: Tumor Treg TCRs overlapped most with tumor naive CD4+ cells.

The sorted Tregs were CD4+CD25+CD127-/low cells. This CDR3 region has 15 residues. The germline CDR1 and CDR2 sequences are SGHRS and YFSETQ. V was clipped by 0 bases and J by 4 bases, with 13 bases between them. In TCRdb, the 5' RACE reads were re-called with MiXCR into one record per CDR3 protein. This table holds some 30,000 distinct CDR3 sequences, over 20% found once. The receptor comes from a female donor with breast cancer. The rearrangement links TRBV5-1 to TRBJ1-1; D may be TRBD1 (6 bases). What was sequenced was tumor-infiltrating Tregs sorted from the breast tumor. CDR3 residues: CASSLALGGGTEAFF. DNA for the CDR3: TGCGCCAGCAGCTTGGCCCTAGGGGGGGGCACTGAAGCTTTCTTT.